The 9 T cell receptor beta chains below all came from one sample that was sequenced in a study of long-term antiretroviral therapy in people with HIV. An immunoSEQ assay, version v3.0, was performed at survey level. Only in-frame clones appear in the TCRdb table, and some are missing; sequencing was by immunoSEQ multiplex PCR. This table holds over 15,000 clones, 76% found once. The source was unsorted PBMCs, collected 0.5 years before starting antiretroviral therapy. These receptors were collected from a woman aged 45-59 years with HIV.

The gene calls are TRBV27 and TRBJ1-2; 7 bases are shared with TRBD1. CDR1 is MNHEY, CDR2 SMNVEV, per germline (reference sequence). J gave up 5 bases and V 2 bases, and 2 bases lay outside the gene matches. CDR3 length equals 13 residues. CDR3: CASSLVQGYGYTF. The CDR3 DNA reads as TGTGCCAGCAGTTTAGTACAGGGGTATGGCTACACCTTC.

The rearrangement joins TRBV5-5 to TRBJ2-3; D gene ambiguous. The CDR3 contains 11 residues. V lost 0 bases to trimming and J lost 8 bases, with 4 bases between them. Per germline, CDR1 SGHKS and CDR2 YYEKEE (reference sequence). CDR3 region: CASSLETTQYF. In DNA, the CDR3 is TGTGCCAGCAGCTTGGAGACTACGCAGTATTTT.

This chain connects TRBV12-5 to TRBJ2-2; 8 nucleotides align to TRBD1. Germline lookup yields CDR1 LGHNT and CDR2 FRNRAP. This CDR3 region has 14 residues. V shed 0 bases, J shed 6 bases, and the junction held 0 bases outside the gene matches. The CDR3 DNA follows: TGTGCTAGTGGTTTGGTACAGGGGGCCGGGGAGCTGTTTTTT. Encoded protein: CASGLVQGAGELFF.

The rearrangement links TRBV18 to TRBJ1-1; D remains unclear. This CDR3 has 13 amino acids. The V gene's germline CDR1 is KGHSH and CDR2 LQKENI. Trimming took 0 bases from V and 1 from J, leaving 3 bases between them. The CDR3: CASSPPENTEAFF. The CDR3 DNA follows: TGTGCCAGCTCACCACCGGAGAACACTGAAGCTTTCTTT.

The CDR3 here is CASSLHSGIGETQYF. Written as DNA, the CDR3 is TGTGCCAGCAGCTTACATTCCGGGATTGGGGAGACCCAGTACTTC. The chain is built from TRBV11-1 and TRBJ2-5; TRBD2 might be the D (5 bases). The CDR3 loop spans 15 amino acids. The germline gives CDR1 SGHAT, CDR2 FQDESV (reference sequence). Trimming took 2 bases from V and 5 from J, leaving 15 bases between them.

J is TRBJ1-1 and V is TRBV30; D might be TRBD1 (6 bases). Germline CDR1 is GTSNPN and CDR2 is SVGIG (reference sequence). The CDR3 runs 13 residues. The germline V and J ends were trimmed by 0 bases and 5 bases, with 10 bases remaining between them. CDR3 in DNA: TGTGCCTGGAGTGTAGGCAGGGGAACTGAAGCTTTCTTT. Its protein is CAWSVGRGTEAFF.

The J gene is TRBJ2-7, the V gene TRBV6-5; no clear D. The CDR3 contains 16 residues. The V and J ends lost 3 bases and 1 base respectively, with 16 bases between them. CDR1 and CDR2 (germline): MNHEY, SVGAGI. CDR3 sequence reads: CASSYGSPGASYEQYF. CDR3 DNA: TGTGCCAGCAGTTATGGGTCCCCAGGCGCGTCCTACGAGCAGTACTTC.

The chain employs TRBV7-9 and TRBJ2-1; 8 positions match TRBD2. CDR1 is SEHNR, CDR2 FQNEAQ, per germline (reference sequence). The CDR3 spans 16 residues. V was pared by 1 base and J by 3 bases, with 5 bases of the junction left unmatched. For the CDR3, the DNA is TGTGCCAGCAGCTTAGAGGTAGCGGGGAACTACAATGAGCAGTTCTTC. Protein product: CASSLEVAGNYNEQFF.

This chain connects TRBV7-9 to TRBJ1-2; no clear D. The CDR3 sequence is 13 residues long. Germline V gene sequence: CDR1 SEHNR, CDR2 FQNEAQ (reference sequence). Deletions cut 3 bases from V and 7 bases from J, with 12 bases between. The CDR3 loop is CASSLLSEGGYTF. The CDR3 DNA sequence: TGTGCCAGCAGCTTGTTGAGCGAAGGTGGCTACACCTTC.